This passage covers 26 T cell receptor beta chains from one sample sequenced in a study of CD8 T cells in ankylosing spondylitis. TCRdb itself ran the 5' RACE reads through MiXCR, one entry per CDR3 protein. The sample shows 300,000 to 350,000 distinct CDR3 sequences, about 14% of them seen only once. The source material was blood, either unsorted or a sorted T cell fraction (not recorded which). The receptors here all came from a male donor with ankylosing spondylitis or in good health (not recorded which).

J is TRBJ2-2 and V is TRBV7-9; D call uncertain. The CDR3 length is 16 residues. Germline lookup yields CDR1 SEHNR and CDR2 FQNEAQ (reference sequence). Trimming took 2 bases from V and 1 from J, leaving 11 bases between them. CDR3 DNA: TGTGCCAGCAGCTTACTGGCGGTGGGGAACACCGGGGAGCTGTTTTTT. Its translation: CASSLLAVGNTGELFF.

Only a few counts were recorded for this clonotype. The genes are TRBV7-9 and TRBJ2-5; TRBD2 matches at 10 bases. V dropped 5 bases and J dropped 2; count of bases not matched to a gene: 5. CDR1 is SEHNR, CDR2 FQNEAQ, per germline (reference sequence). The CDR3 sequence is 15 residues long. The CDR3 loop reads CASSKLAGLQETQYF. CDR3 DNA sequence: TGTGCCAGCAGCAAACTAGCGGGGTTACAAGAGACCCAGTACTTC.

This clonotype was recorded at least ten times. The J gene is TRBJ2-2, the V gene TRBV29-1; weak D call: TRBD2 (5 bases). V was trimmed by 6 bases and J by 3 bases, leaving 11 bases between them. The CDR3 has 13 amino acids. The germline V gene encodes CDR1 SQVTM and CDR2 ANQGSEA. CDR3 sequence (DNA): TGCAGCGTAAATGGCGGGCACACCGGGGAGCTGTTTTTT. As protein: CSVNGGHTGELFF.

The gene calls are TRBV5-1 and TRBJ2-5; TRBD2 matches at 11 bases. Germline V CDR1 and CDR2: SGHRS, YFSETQ. The CDR3 spans 16 residues. The V and J ends lost 3 bases and 0 bases, in that order; junction bases with no gene match: 4. This CDR3 is CASSSGLAGNQETQYF. The CDR3 DNA reads as TGCGCCAGCAGCTCCGGACTAGCGGGCAACCAAGAGACCCAGTACTTC.

The chain joins TRBV10-3 to TRBJ1-6; 9 positions agree with TRBD1. V lost 4 bases, J lost 14 bases, and 9 bases stayed unmatched. The length of the CDR3 is 14 residues. Germline CDR1 is ENHRY and CDR2 is SYGVKD. CDR3 in amino acids: CAISGTGEQMSLHF. The CDR3 DNA reads as TGTGCCATCAGTGGGACAGGGGAACAAATGTCCCTCCACTTT.

This rearrangement joins TRBV6-1 to TRBJ2-1; 13 nucleotides match TRBD2. Per germline, CDR1 MNHNS and CDR2 SASEGT. The CDR3 loop spans 17 amino acids. The ends lost 0 bases at V and 6 bases at J; junction bases unmatched: 5. CDR3 sequence reads: CASSEALLAGGPNEQFF. The DNA of the CDR3 is TGTGCCAGCAGTGAAGCCCTACTAGCGGGAGGGCCCAATGAGCAGTTCTTC.

This clonotype turned up a few times. The genes are TRBV7-2 and TRBJ2-1, with D unresolved. The CDR3 length is 13 residues. V was cut by 5 bases and J by 7 bases, with 12 bases left in between. Looked up from germline, CDR1 is SGHTA and CDR2 is FQGNSA. CDR3 protein: CASSPPMGNEQFF. The CDR3 bases are TGTGCCAGCAGCCCTCCAATGGGTAATGAGCAGTTCTTC.

This clonotype was picked up a small number of times. The V and J genes are TRBV10-3 and TRBJ1-1; D uncertain. CDR1 and CDR2 from the germline V gene are ENHRY and SYGVKD. The ends were cut back, 2 bases at V and 0 bases at J, with 1 base in the middle. The CDR3 loop spans 12 amino acids. CDR3 protein: CAISEVNTEAFF. The CDR3 DNA follows: TGTGCCATCAGTGAGGTGAACACTGAAGCTTTCTTT.

This clonotype was detected only a few times. The J gene is TRBJ1-4, the V gene TRBV20-1; 9 bases match TRBD1. This CDR3 contains 14 residues. V dropped 7 bases and J dropped 8; count of bases not matched to a gene: 11. Germline CDR1 DFQATT, CDR2 SNEGSKA (reference sequence). CDR3 residues: CSGRIQGAREKLFF. Here the CDR3 DNA reads TGCAGTGGCAGGATACAGGGGGCGAGGGAAAAACTGTTTTTT.

This clonotype has just a few counts. This rearrangement joins TRBV12-3 or TRBV12-4 to TRBJ1-2; D is uncertain. The ends were cut back, 6 bases at V and 2 bases at J, with 16 bases in the middle. The CDR3 totals 15 residues. The CDR3 loop reads CASSSGSGGNYGYTF. The CDR3 DNA sequence: TGTGCCAGCAGCTCCGGTTCCGGCGGGAACTATGGCTACACCTTC.

This clonotype was counted only a few times. CDR3 DNA sequence: TGTGCCAGCAGCTTTTGGGGGACAGAGAATCAGCCCCAGCATTTT. Amino acids: CASSFWGTENQPQHF. The chain employs TRBV5-6 and TRBJ1-5; 7 nucleotides align to TRBD1. J was trimmed by 4 bases and V by 2 bases; bases with no gene match: 6. The CDR3 is made up of 15 amino acids. Germline CDR1 reads SGHDT; CDR2 reads YYEEEE.

This CDR3 reads CASVEIGTSGSYEQYF. In DNA form, the CDR3 reads TGTGCCAGCGTTGAGATTGGGACTAGCGGATCCTACGAGCAGTACTTC. The chain has TRBV2 and TRBJ2-7, with 11 nucleotides matching TRBD2. The germline CDR1 and CDR2 sequences are SNHLY and FYNNEI. Unmatched junction bases numbered 10, after V lost 8 bases and J lost 1 base. The CDR3 is 16 amino acids. Drawing the rest from reference TRBV2 and TRBJ2-7, the complete variable domain is EPEVTQTPSHQVTQMGQEVILRCVPISNHLYFYWYRQILGQKVEFLVSFYNNEISEKSEIFDDQFSVERPDGSNFTLKIRSTKLEDSAMYFCASVEIGTSGSYEQYFGPGTRLTVT.

This clonotype has a handful of counts. V usage is TRBV6-5 and J usage is TRBJ2-7; D not resolved. CDR1 MNHEY and CDR2 SVGAGI come from the germline V gene. Trimming shortened V by 0 bases and J by 3 bases, and 6 bases separated the two germline ends. The CDR3 extends over 13 amino acids. CDR3 sequence reads: CASSYSGYYEQYF. In DNA form, the CDR3 reads TGTGCCAGCAGTTACTCGGGGTACTACGAGCAGTACTTC.

J is TRBJ2-1 and V is TRBV10-3; D ambiguous. The germline V gene has CDR1 ENHRY and CDR2 SYGVKD. CDR3 length equals 16 residues. V was trimmed by 0 bases and J by 2 bases, leaving 11 bases between them. The CDR3, as DNA: TGTGCCATCAGTGAGTCGGGTCTAGGCACCTACAATGAGCAGTTCTTC. Encoded protein: CAISESGLGTYNEQFF.

The chain is built from TRBV28 and TRBJ1-3; D ambiguous. The CDR3 runs 14 residues. Germline values: CDR1 MDHEN, CDR2 SYDVKM. V lost 8 bases, J lost 0 bases, and 11 bases lay in between. The CDR3 protein is CASDRAGSGNTIYF. CDR3 coding DNA: TGTGCCAGCGATCGGGCCGGCTCTGGAAACACCATATATTTT.

This clonotype was detected a few times. DNA of the CDR3: TGTGCCAGCACCTCTGGTCCCTATGGCTACACCTTC. Translation: CASTSGPYGYTF. V gene TRBV12-3 or TRBV12-4 combines with J gene TRBJ1-2; D unclear. The CDR3 loop spans 12 amino acids. V was trimmed by 7 bases and J by 4 bases, leaving 10 bases between them.

This clonotype has at least ten counts. J is TRBJ2-1 and V is TRBV29-1, with 7 bases that match TRBD2. Losses at the gene ends were 8 bases for V and 7 bases for J; bases not matched to a gene: 11. The germline V gene encodes CDR1 SQVTM and CDR2 ANQGSEA. The CDR3 runs 13 residues. The CDR3 protein is CSTTGLRGNEQFF. DNA for the CDR3: TGCAGCACAACGGGACTACGGGGGAATGAGCAGTTCTTC.

The CDR3 reads CASSLVVDGIPNSGANVLTF. The DNA of the CDR3 is TGTGCCAGCAGCTTAGTCGTCGATGGGATTCCCAACTCTGGGGCCAACGTCCTGACTTTC. The chain joins TRBV11-2 to TRBJ2-6; D unclear. The germline CDR1 and CDR2 sequences are SGHAT and FQNNGV. V was clipped by 1 base and J by 0 bases, with 19 bases between them. The CDR3 length is 20 residues.

The rearrangement links TRBV18 to TRBJ2-7; D uncertain. The CDR3 runs 13 residues. Germline CDR1 is KGHSH and CDR2 is LQKENI. V gave up 0 bases and J gave up 2 bases, with 5 bases separating them. The CDR3 region is CASSPPGTYEQYF. The CDR3, as DNA: TGTGCCAGCTCACCACCGGGGACCTACGAGCAGTACTTC. The entire variable domain, with the rest obtained from reference TRBV18 and TRBJ2-7, is as follows: NAGVMQNPRHLVRRRGQEARLRCSPMKGHSHVYWYRQLPEEGLKFMVYLQKENIIDESGMPKERFSAEFPKEGPSILRIQQVVRGDSAAYFCASSPPGTYEQYFGPGTRLTVT.

This clonotype has only a few counts. This chain uses TRBV20-1 with TRBJ2-1; a possible D gene is TRBD1 (5 bases). The CDR3 consists of 14 residues. Trimming pared 6 bases from V and 9 bases from J, leaving 21 bases between. CDR1 is DFQATT and CDR2 is SNEGSKA in the germline V gene (reference sequence). The CDR3 sequence: CSAPAVNRRGEQFF. The DNA of the CDR3 is TGCAGTGCCCCCGCGGTGAACAGGCGAGGTGAGCAGTTCTTC.

This clonotype was seen only a few times. This chain joins TRBV10-2 and TRBJ1-5, with D possibly TRBD1 on 6 matching bases. Germline values: CDR1 WSHSY, CDR2 SAAADI. V lost 3 bases and J 6 bases, leaving 15 bases between the germline ends. The CDR3 is made up of 15 amino acids. CDR3 bases: TGCGCCAGCAGTGAATCAAGGGGGGCAGGTCAGCCCCAGCATTTT. Amino acid sequence: CASSESRGAGQPQHF.

V and J are TRBV27 and TRBJ2-7; 11 positions match TRBD1. Germline V gene sequence: CDR1 MNHEY, CDR2 SMNVEV (reference sequence). CDR3 length: 15 amino acids. The trim removed 0 bases at V and 10 bases at J, leaving 8 bases unmatched. CDR3 nucleotides: TGTGCCAGCAGTTTATCTAACGGACAGGGGGCGCTTCAGTACTTC. This gives the protein CASSLSNGQGALQYF.

This clonotype was detected a few times. The chain combines TRBV4-1 with TRBJ2-2; 13 bases agree with TRBD2. The length of the CDR3 is 17 residues. Trimming removed 1 base from V and 2 bases from J; junction bases left unmatched: 1. Germline V gives CDR1 MGHRA, CDR2 YSYEKL. The CDR3 loop reads CASSQGLAGGNTGELFF. CDR3 in DNA: TGCGCCAGCAGCCAAGGACTAGCGGGGGGAAACACCGGGGAGCTGTTTTTT.

The sample holds a few counts of this clonotype. The genes are TRBV3-1 and TRBJ2-2, with 14 bases matching TRBD2. The germline V gene has CDR1 LGHDT and CDR2 YNNKEL (reference sequence). This CDR3 is built from 18 residues. J lost 4 bases, V lost 4 bases, and 8 bases had no gene match. The CDR3 DNA sequence: TGTGCCAGCAGCCCCGGGACTAGCGGGGGAACCAGCACCGGGGAGCTGTTTTTT. This codes for CASSPGTSGGTSTGELFF.

This chain uses TRBV28 with TRBJ2-2; TRBD2 agrees at 7 bases. V was pared by 10 bases and J by 5 bases, with 10 bases of the junction left unmatched. There are 14 residues in the CDR3. From germline, CDR1 is MDHEN and CDR2 SYDVKM. Here the CDR3 reads CATREGPQTGELFF. CDR3 DNA sequence: TGTGCCACAAGGGAGGGCCCTCAAACCGGGGAGCTGTTTTTT.

This clonotype has only a few counts. The CDR3 nucleotides are TGCAGTGCTAGAGATGTAAGGGGCCAAGAGACCCAGTACTTC. Translating it yields CSARDVRGQETQYF. The chain combines TRBV20-1 with TRBJ2-5, with D maybe TRBD1 (5 bases). In germline, CDR1 is DFQATT, CDR2 SNEGSKA (reference sequence). This CDR3 comprises 14 residues. Trimming took 0 bases from V and 1 from J, leaving 9 bases between them.